This paragraph covers one T cell receptor beta chain sequence. Its specificity is not known. The record originates from a study of T cells in localized non-small cell lung cancer. Sequencing was performed with immunoSEQ multiplex PCR; in TCRdb, only in-frame clones are kept and a portion is missing. This table holds fewer than 25,000 clones, 80% to 90% found once. Study-level findings and limits: Uninvolved adjacent lung had the highest recorded T cell clonality, with tumor below it.

Germline V lookup: CDR1 SGHTA, CDR2 FQGNSA. Trimming removed 5 bases from V and 4 bases from J, with 14 bases in between. CDR3 length equals 14 residues. The starting material was peripheral blood, obtained before any cancer treatment. The rearrangement joins TRBV7-2 to TRBJ1-1; D might be TRBD1 (6 bases). This clonotype was sampled from a woman between 40 and 69 years old with stage I lung adenocarcinoma. The CDR3 reads CASSPSPGVTEAFF. The CDR3 bases are TGTGCCAGCAGCCCCTCCCCAGGGGTCACTGAAGCTTTCTTT.